This T cell receptor (beta chain) was recorded in a study of CD8+CD57+ T cells in acquired aplastic anemia. Study information: DNA per sorted CD4+ or CD8+ sample ranged about 0.19 to 30 ug, averaging around 3 ug. Broader study findings: Under 35 was the count of CD8+ CDR3 sequences that patients shared with controls.

The template used for profiling TCR beta VDJ and CDR3 was genomic DNA. TCRdb ran MiXCR on the reads and lists one entry per CDR3 protein. The repertoire includes around 430,000 distinct CDR3 sequences, around 30% of them detected once, and 0.7% to 1% sits in the top ten. As to this clonotype: Its antigen is unknown.

J was trimmed by 2 bases and V by 5 bases; bases with no gene match: 6. The germline CDR1 and CDR2 sequences are ENHRY and SYGVKD. The CDR3 loop spans 16 amino acids. The sequenced patients had an expansion of CD8+CD57+ cells seen by flow cytometry. Every patient was diagnosed with severe acquired aplastic anemia. Source material: sorted CD4+, CD8+, or CD8+CD57+ T cells (not recorded which) from PBMCs. The TCR sequence derives from a human donor with aplastic anemia. J is TRBJ1-1 and V is TRBV10-3, with 12 bases that match TRBD1. The CDR3 region has the DNA TGTGCCATCAGTCAGCCGGGACAGGGGGCAAACACTGAAGCTTTCTTT. Its translation: CAISQPGQGANTEAFF.